These 29 T cell receptor beta chains came from one sample sequenced in a study of T cells after posttransplantation cyclophosphamide. Cyclophosphamide on days +3 and +4 followed busulfan-fludarabine conditioning and a marrow graft. Using immunoSEQ multiplex PCR, the repertoire was profiled, and TCRdb retains in-frame clones only, with some absent. Recorded here are tens of thousands of clones, none singletons. The sample in question was PBMCs, obtained after allogeneic stem cell transplant with posttransplant cyclophosphamide. These TCRs come from a male patient in his late teens or twenties who received an allogeneic stem cell transplant from a related donor, was CMV-positive, and had no GVHD. T cells may partly derive from the graft donor.

This clone was recorded many times. The rearrangement uses TRBV6-5 and TRBJ2-7, with unresolved D. Germline loops: CDR1 MNHEY, CDR2 SVGAGI. This CDR3 has 15 residues. The ends were cut back, 0 bases at V and 4 bases at J, with 13 bases in the middle. The CDR3 bases are TGTGCCAGCAGTTACTCGAGGCATCCCGTTTACGAGCAGTACTTC. Amino acid sequence: CASSYSRHPVYEQYF.

The chain recombines TRBV9 with TRBJ1-2, with 9 positions matching TRBD1. Germline V CDR1 and CDR2: SGDLS, YYNGEE. V gave up 0 bases and J gave up 4 bases; unmatched junction bases: 7. The CDR3 has 16 amino acids. Here the CDR3 DNA reads TGTGCCAGCAGCGTAGCTCCCGGACAGGGGAGCTATGGCTACACCTTC. Its protein is CASSVAPGQGSYGYTF. Using reference TRBV9 and TRBJ1-2 for the parts outside the CDR3, the full variable domain is DSGVTQTPKHLITATGQRVTLRCSPRSGDLSVYWYQQSLDQGLQFLIQYYNGEERAKGNILERFSAQQFPDLHSELNLSSLELGDSALYFCASSVAPGQGSYGYTFGSGTRLTVV.

This clone was counted at least ten times. The gene calls are TRBV4-3 and TRBJ1-1, with D tentatively TRBD1 (6 bases). Germline lookup yields CDR1 LGHNA and CDR2 YSLEER. The V end lost 3 bases, the J end lost 6 bases, and 14 bases lay between the germline ends. The CDR3 is 14 amino acids. The CDR3 sequence: CASSQWGRRAEAFF. Here the CDR3 DNA reads TGCGCCAGCAGCCAGTGGGGGCGCCGGGCTGAAGCTTTCTTT.

Ten or more counts support this clone. The V gene is TRBV2, the J gene TRBJ2-1, with TRBD2 matching over 9 bases. The CDR3 loop spans 15 amino acids. CDR1 and CDR2 (germline): SNHLY, FYNNEI. V shed 3 bases and J 5 bases; nucleotides not matched to a gene: 5. CDR3: CASSDAGGLDNEQFF. Here the CDR3 DNA reads TGTGCCAGCAGTGATGCGGGAGGGCTTGACAATGAGCAGTTCTTC.

At least ten counts were recorded for this clone. The rearrangement uses TRBV7-9 and TRBJ2-7; 7 bases match TRBD1. The V gene end was trimmed by 0 bases and the J gene end by 6 bases; junction bases not matched to a gene: 8. CDR3 size: 15 residues. Germline V gene sequence: CDR1 SEHNR, CDR2 FQNEAQ (reference sequence). The CDR3 DNA reads TGTGCCAGCAGCTTAGCCCCAGGTTCAGGGGGCGAGCAGTACTTC. Amino acid sequence: CASSLAPGSGGEQYF.

This clone has ten or more counts. This chain's CDR3 is CAWRAGGSYEQYF. CDR3 bases: TGTGCCTGGAGGGCAGGGGGCTCCTACGAGCAGTACTTC. The V and J genes are TRBV30 and TRBJ2-7; 7 positions agree with TRBD1. V shed 3 bases, J shed 0 bases, and the junction held 2 bases outside the gene matches. The CDR3 runs to 13 residues. CDR1 is GTSNPN, CDR2 SVGIG, per germline (reference sequence). The complete variable domain, with remaining parts taken from reference TRBV30 and TRBJ2-7, reads SQTIHQWPATLVQPVGSPLSLECTVEGTSNPNLYWYRQAAGRGLQLLFYSVGIGQISSEVPQNLSASRPQDRQFILSSKKLLLSDSGFYLCAWRAGGSYEQYFGPGTRLTVT.

In its sample, this clone was seen many times. The chain couples TRBV5-1 to TRBJ2-1; 9 positions agree with TRBD2. The length of the CDR3 is 15 residues. V lost 0 bases and J lost 10; bases outside the gene matches: 8. Germline lookup yields CDR1 SGHRS and CDR2 YFSETQ. CDR3 protein: CASSLGPVGTSEQFF. The CDR3 DNA reads as TGCGCCAGCAGCTTGGGTCCGGTAGGGACTAGCGAGCAGTTCTTC. Combining the CDR3 with reference TRBV5-1 and TRBJ2-1 gives the whole variable domain KAGVTQTPRYLIKTRGQQVTLSCSPISGHRSVSWYQQTPGQGLQFLFEYFSETQRNKGNFPGRFSGRQFSNSRSEMNVSTLELGDSALYLCASSLGPVGTSEQFFGPGTRLTVL.

This chain uses TRBV7-9 with TRBJ2-4; tentative D call: TRBD1 (6 bases). CDR3 size: 13 residues. The germline V gene has CDR1 SEHNR and CDR2 FQNEAQ (reference sequence). V was shortened by 3 bases and J by 6 bases, with 9 bases between the two germline ends. CDR3 bases: TGTGCCAGCAGCTTTCAGGGGTCAAACATTCAGTACTTC. Translating it yields CASSFQGSNIQYF. Based on the CDR3 plus reference TRBV7-9 and TRBJ2-4, the full variable domain is DTGVSQNPRHKITKRGQNVTFRCDPISEHNRLYWYRQTLGQGPEFLTYFQNEAQLEKSRLLSDRFSAERPKGSFSTLEIQRTEQGDSAMYLCASSFQGSNIQYFGAGTRLSVL.

This clone was counted ten times or more. The rearrangement joins TRBV5-5 to TRBJ1-5; perhaps TRBD1 as D (6 bases). The CDR3 is made up of 14 amino acids. Trimming took 2 bases from V and 7 from J, leaving 13 bases between them. Germline-derived CDR1 and CDR2 are SGHKS and YYEKEE (reference sequence). Here the CDR3 reads CASSFTGLGQPQHF. The CDR3 coding sequence is TGTGCCAGCAGCTTCACAGGGTTGGGACAGCCCCAGCATTTT.

Ten or more counts support this clone. V and J are TRBV11-2 and TRBJ2-5, with a tentative D call TRBD2 (5 bases). Trimming removed 2 bases from V and 1 base from J, with 8 bases in between. The CDR3 is 14 residues long. CDR1 and CDR2 (germline): SGHAT, FQNNGV. CDR3 residues: CASSLTGIQETQYF. CDR3 sequence (DNA): TGTGCCAGCAGCTTAACGGGGATCCAAGAGACCCAGTACTTC.

This clone was counted ten times or more. V gene TRBV5-1 combines with J gene TRBJ2-2, with TRBD1 matching 12 bases. With V trimmed by 2 bases and J by 9 bases, 8 bases remained unmatched. CDR1 and CDR2 (germline): SGHRS, YFSETQ. The CDR3 totals 16 residues. The CDR3 nucleotides read TGCGCCAGCAGCTTTGGGACAGGGGGCGAGGGCCGGGAGCTGTTTTTT. Its translation is CASSFGTGGEGRELFF.

This clone was observed at least ten times. The V and J genes are TRBV19 and TRBJ2-3, with 10 bases aligning to TRBD2. The germline CDR1 and CDR2 sequences are LNHDA and SQIVND (reference sequence). Losses at the gene ends were 3 bases for V and 1 base for J; bases not matched to a gene: 1. CDR3 size: 15 residues. The CDR3 protein is CASSIGTSGTDTQYF. In DNA form, the CDR3 reads TGTGCCAGTAGTATCGGGACTAGCGGCACAGATACGCAGTATTTT.

Ten or more counts support this clone. This chain uses TRBV5-5 with TRBJ1-6, with TRBD1 identical over 7 bases. The trim removed 10 bases at V and 5 bases at J, leaving 6 bases unmatched. CDR3 length: 13 residues. Germline V CDR1 and CDR2: SGHKS, YYEKEE (reference sequence). CDR3 bases: TGTGCCGGGGGGACAGATGATAATTCACCCCTCCACTTT. The encoded protein is CAGGTDDNSPLHF.

The sample holds many counts of this clone. The rearrangement uses TRBV4-3 and TRBJ2-1; 13 nucleotides align to TRBD2. Germline V lookup: CDR1 LGHNA, CDR2 YSLEER. V was clipped by 3 bases and J by 2 bases; unmatched bases: 4. The CDR3 length is 17 residues. CDR3 nucleotides: TGCGCCAGCAGCCAGGGACTAGCGGGACGGACCTACAATGAGCAGTTCTTC. Encoded protein: CASSQGLAGRTYNEQFF.

In its sample, this clone was seen many times. J is TRBJ2-7 and V is TRBV5-1, with TRBD1 matching 9 bases. Germline V CDR1 and CDR2: SGHRS, YFSETQ. V dropped 5 bases and J dropped 3; count of bases not matched to a gene: 3. This CDR3 is built from 13 residues. The CDR3 reads CASSTGQGYEQYF. The CDR3 nucleotides read TGCGCCAGCAGTACGGGACAGGGCTACGAGCAGTACTTC.

This clone was counted between two and nine times. The V gene is TRBV30, the J gene TRBJ2-7; D not resolved. The CDR3 extends over 16 amino acids. Deletions cut 3 bases from V and 0 bases from J, with 18 bases between. Germline CDR1 GTSNPN, CDR2 SVGIG (reference sequence). The CDR3 DNA follows: TGTGCCTGGAGCCAAGTCCCAGGCTTGCTCTCCTACGAGCAGTACTTC. It codes for CAWSQVPGLLSYEQYF.

In its sample, this clone was seen many times. This chain links TRBV29-1 with TRBJ1-4, with D unresolved. Germline V gene lookup returns CDR1 SQVTM and CDR2 ANQGSEA. Deletions cut 7 bases from V and 5 bases from J, with 14 bases between. This CDR3 has 13 residues. This CDR3 reads CSATMGGNEKLFF. CDR3 nucleotides: TGCAGCGCAACCATGGGAGGGAATGAAAAACTGTTTTTT.

This clone has a count of ten or more. This sequence joins TRBV7-9 and TRBJ2-7; 9 bases fit TRBD1. In germline, CDR1 is SEHNR, CDR2 FQNEAQ (reference sequence). Losses at the gene ends were 3 bases for V and 4 bases for J; bases not matched to a gene: 4. CDR3 length: 14 amino acids. As DNA, the CDR3 is TGTGCCAGCAGCTTGGGACAGGGAGTGTACGAGCAGTACTTC. Translated, it gives CASSLGQGVYEQYF.

There are many counts of this clone. The chain employs TRBV29-1 and TRBJ2-7; 9 bases agree with TRBD1. The germline V gene encodes CDR1 SQVTM and CDR2 ANQGSEA. The CDR3 has 13 amino acids. CDR3 coding DNA: TGCAATACCGGGACAGGGAGCTCCTACGAGCAGTACTTC. Translating it yields CNTGTGSSYEQYF.

In this sample, this clone turned up many times. The chain couples TRBV18 to TRBJ2-5; 11 bases line up with TRBD2. From germline, CDR1 is KGHSH and CDR2 LQKENI. V lost 2 bases to trimming and J lost 2 bases; unmatched junction nucleotides: 7. CDR3 length: 17 residues. This CDR3 is CASSPLTSGRGQETQYF. The CDR3 DNA reads as TGTGCCAGCTCACCATTAACTAGCGGGAGAGGGCAAGAGACCCAGTACTTC.

For the CDR3, the DNA is TGTGCCAGTACTAGGGATCGGAAAGTAACTAGCGATTTTTTGGGGACCCAGTACTTC. Its translation: CASTRDRKVTSDFLGTQYF. V is TRBV19 and J is TRBJ2-5, with TRBD2 identical over 7 bases. The CDR3 extends over 19 amino acids. The germline V gene has CDR1 LNHDA and CDR2 SQIVND (reference sequence). The V and J ends lost 7 bases and 7 bases, in that order; junction bases with no gene match: 27.

At least ten counts were recorded for this clone. This chain connects TRBV30 to TRBJ2-4; D possibly corresponds to TRBD1 (6 bases). The CDR3 loop spans 17 amino acids. Trimming pared 3 bases from V and 1 base from J, leaving 19 bases between. CDR1 is GTSNPN and CDR2 is SVGIG in the germline V gene (reference sequence). CDR3 sequence (DNA): TGTGCCTGGAGCGACAGTCCTCTGAGGGGGGCCAAAAACATTCAGTACTTC. Its translation: CAWSDSPLRGAKNIQYF.

The chain carries TRBV14 and TRBJ2-5; 11 bases fit TRBD1. Germline V gene lookup returns CDR1 SGHDN and CDR2 FVKESK. CDR3 size: 19 residues. V was clipped by 0 bases and J by 5 bases; unmatched bases: 14. Written as DNA, the CDR3 is TGTGCCAGCAGCCAAGATCCGAGGACAGGGGGCTTTTTTTCGGAGACCCAGTACTTC. Its protein is CASSQDPRTGGFFSETQYF.

This clone was seen ten or more times. V and J are TRBV2 and TRBJ2-1; a possible D gene is TRBD1 (5 bases). The CDR3 is made up of 12 amino acids. Trimming cost V 3 bases and J 6 bases, with 6 bases left between them. Germline V gene data show CDR1 as SNHLY and CDR2 as FYNNEI. The CDR3 bases are TGTGCCAGCAGTGACCAGGGCAATGAGCAGTTCTTC. It yields the protein CASSDQGNEQFF. The full variable domain, with the rest looked up from reference TRBV2 and TRBJ2-1, is EPEVTQTPSHQVTQMGQEVILRCVPISNHLYFYWYRQILGQKVEFLVSFYNNEISEKSEIFDDQFSVERPDGSNFTLKIRSTKLEDSAMYFCASSDQGNEQFFGPGTRLTVL.

This clone was seen repeatedly, ten times or more. The chain couples TRBV5-1 to TRBJ2-1; the D gene is possibly TRBD1 (6 bases). This CDR3 is 13 amino acids long. Germline V lookup: CDR1 SGHRS, CDR2 YFSETQ. Between the trimmed V and J ends, which lost 0 bases and 9 bases, there was a span of 10 bases. DNA for the CDR3: TGCGCCAGCAGCTTGGACAGGGTCGTTGAGCAGTTCTTC. This encodes CASSLDRVVEQFF.

At least ten counts were recorded for this clone. The rearrangement links TRBV19 to TRBJ1-4; maybe TRBD1 (6 bases). The germline V gene has CDR1 LNHDA and CDR2 SQIVND (reference sequence). V was trimmed by 3 bases and J by 8 bases, leaving 22 bases between them. This CDR3 is 17 amino acids long. The CDR3 DNA reads TGTGCCAGTAGTATGGGCCGGATCCGGGACAATAGGGAAAAACTGTTTTTT. The encoded protein is CASSMGRIRDNREKLFF.

This clone occurred many times. The J gene is TRBJ2-7, the V gene TRBV11-2, with D possibly being TRBD1 (5 bases). Trimming took off 7 bases at V and 6 bases at J, with 13 bases between the two ends. Germline V gene sequence: CDR1 SGHAT, CDR2 FQNNGV. The CDR3 sequence is 12 residues long. The CDR3 coding sequence is TGTGCCAGCACCAAAAAGGGGCGCGAGCAGTACTTC. It specifies CASTKKGREQYF.

This clone has at least ten counts. The genes are TRBV7-3 and TRBJ2-1; 9 nucleotides line up with TRBD2. The germline gives CDR1 SGHTA, CDR2 FQGTGA. The CDR3 length is 16 residues. V trimming: 5 bases; J trimming: 6 bases; junction bases outside the gene matches: 11. The CDR3 nucleotides read TGTGCCAGCAGCCCCGGGGCGGGCGGGGGGGCCAATGAGCAGTTCTTC. It is translated as CASSPGAGGGANEQFF.

The sample holds many counts of this clone. The chain uses TRBV4-2 and TRBJ2-5; maybe TRBD1 (5 bases). Germline-derived CDR1 and CDR2 are LGHNA and YNFKEQ. The CDR3 consists of 14 residues. The germline V and J ends were trimmed by 0 bases and 3 bases, with 8 bases remaining between them. Here the CDR3 reads CASSQDTREETQYF. CDR3 sequence (DNA): TGTGCCAGCAGCCAAGATACCAGGGAAGAGACCCAGTACTTC.